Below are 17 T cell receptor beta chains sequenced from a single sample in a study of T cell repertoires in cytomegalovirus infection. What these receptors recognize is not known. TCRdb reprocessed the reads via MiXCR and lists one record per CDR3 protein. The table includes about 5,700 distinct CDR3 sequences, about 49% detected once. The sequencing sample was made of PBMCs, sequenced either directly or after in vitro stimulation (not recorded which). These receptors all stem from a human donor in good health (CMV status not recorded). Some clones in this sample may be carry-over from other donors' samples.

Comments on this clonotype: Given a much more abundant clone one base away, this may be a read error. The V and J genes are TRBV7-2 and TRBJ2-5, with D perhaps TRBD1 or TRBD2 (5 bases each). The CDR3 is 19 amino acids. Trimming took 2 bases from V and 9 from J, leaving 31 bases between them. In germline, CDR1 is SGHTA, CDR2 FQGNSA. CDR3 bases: TGTGCCAGCAGCTTAAGAGGAGCTATCTTGAGACCCGAAGGGGAGCCCCAGTACTTC. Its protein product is CASSLRGAILRPEGEPQYF.

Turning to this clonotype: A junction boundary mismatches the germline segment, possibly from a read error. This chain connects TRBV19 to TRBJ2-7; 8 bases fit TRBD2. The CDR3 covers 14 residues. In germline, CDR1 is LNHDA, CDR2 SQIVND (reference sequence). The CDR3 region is CASIRAGVAYEQYF. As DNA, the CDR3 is TGTGCAAGTATTAGAGCGGGAGTAGCCTACGAGCAGTACTTC.

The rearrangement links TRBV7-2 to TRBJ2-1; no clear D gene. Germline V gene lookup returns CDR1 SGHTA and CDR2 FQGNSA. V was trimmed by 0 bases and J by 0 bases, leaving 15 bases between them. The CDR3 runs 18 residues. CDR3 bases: TGTGCCAGCAGCTTAGCGCTAAATCTAACCGCCTCCTACAATGAGCAGTTCTTC. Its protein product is CASSLALNLTASYNEQFF.

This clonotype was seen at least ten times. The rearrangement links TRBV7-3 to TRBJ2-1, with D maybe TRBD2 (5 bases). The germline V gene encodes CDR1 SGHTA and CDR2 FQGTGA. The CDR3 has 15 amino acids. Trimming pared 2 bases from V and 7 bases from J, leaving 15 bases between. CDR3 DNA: TGTGCCAGCAGCTTAGGGAGCGGAGTCTATAATGAGCAGTTCTTC. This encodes CASSLGSGVYNEQFF.

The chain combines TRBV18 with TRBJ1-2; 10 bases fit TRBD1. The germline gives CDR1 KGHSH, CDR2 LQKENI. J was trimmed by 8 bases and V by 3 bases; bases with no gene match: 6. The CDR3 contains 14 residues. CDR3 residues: CASSPGQGHRGYTF. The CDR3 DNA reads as TGTGCCAGCTCACCGGGACAGGGGCACCGGGGCTACACCTTC. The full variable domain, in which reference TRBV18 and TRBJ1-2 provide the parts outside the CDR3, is NAGVMQNPRHLVRRRGQEARLRCSPMKGHSHVYWYRQLPEEGLKFMVYLQKENIIDESGMPKERFSAEFPKEGPSILRIQQVVRGDSAAYFCASSPGQGHRGYTFGSGTRLTVV.

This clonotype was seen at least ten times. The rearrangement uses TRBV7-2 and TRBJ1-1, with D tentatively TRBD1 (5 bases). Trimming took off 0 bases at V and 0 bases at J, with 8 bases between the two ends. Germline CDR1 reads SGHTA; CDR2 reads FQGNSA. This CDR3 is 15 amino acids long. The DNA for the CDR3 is TGTGCCAGCAGCTTAGCCACAGGCATGAACACTGAAGCTTTCTTT. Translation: CASSLATGMNTEAFF.

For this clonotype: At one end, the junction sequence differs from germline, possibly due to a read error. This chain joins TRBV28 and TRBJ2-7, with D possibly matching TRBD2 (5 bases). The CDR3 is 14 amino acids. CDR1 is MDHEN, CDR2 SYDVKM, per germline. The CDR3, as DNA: TGTGTCAGCCATCCCACCCAACTAGACTACGAGCAGTACTTC. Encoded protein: CVSHPTQLDYEQYF. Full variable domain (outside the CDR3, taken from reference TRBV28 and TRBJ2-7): DVKVTQSSRYLVKRTGEKVFLECVQDMDHENMFWYRQDPGLGLRLIYFSYDVKMKEKGDIPEGYSVSREKKERFSLILESASTNQTSMYLCVSHPTQLDYEQYFGPGTRLTVT.

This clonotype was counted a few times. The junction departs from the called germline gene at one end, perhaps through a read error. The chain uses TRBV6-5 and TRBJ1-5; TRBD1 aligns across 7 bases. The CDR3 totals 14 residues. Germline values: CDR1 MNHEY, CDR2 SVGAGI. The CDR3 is CASSMGQKNPPKPF. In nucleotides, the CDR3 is TGTGCCAGCAGCATGGGACAGAAGAATCCGCCCAAGCCTTTT.

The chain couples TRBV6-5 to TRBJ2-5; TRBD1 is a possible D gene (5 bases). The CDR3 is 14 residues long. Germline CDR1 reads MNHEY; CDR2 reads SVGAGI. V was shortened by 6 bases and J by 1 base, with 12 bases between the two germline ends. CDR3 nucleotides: TGTGCCAGCAGGAGACAGTATTCCCAAGAGACCCAGTACTTC. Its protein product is CASRRQYSQETQYF.

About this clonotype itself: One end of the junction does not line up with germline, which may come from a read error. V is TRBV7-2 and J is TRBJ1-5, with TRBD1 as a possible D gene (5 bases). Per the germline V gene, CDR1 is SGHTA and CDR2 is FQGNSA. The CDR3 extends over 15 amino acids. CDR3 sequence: CASIPGTASNQPQPF. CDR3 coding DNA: TGTGCCAGCATCCCCGGGACCGCTAGCAATCAGCCCCAGCCTTTT.

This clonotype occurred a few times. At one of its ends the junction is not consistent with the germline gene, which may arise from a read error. CDR3 DNA sequence: TGTTCCAGCAGTTTTTACCTAGCTGATCATTTCTTC. It is translated as CSSSFYLADHFF. V usage is TRBV28 and J usage is TRBJ2-1; possible D gene TRBD2, 5 bases. This CDR3 is 12 amino acids long. CDR1 and CDR2 from the germline V gene are MDHEN and SYDVKM.

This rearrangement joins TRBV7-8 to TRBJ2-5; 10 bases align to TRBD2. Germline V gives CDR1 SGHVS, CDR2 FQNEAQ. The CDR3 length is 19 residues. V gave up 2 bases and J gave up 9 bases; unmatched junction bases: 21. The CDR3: CASSLRGASGRPEGSSQYF. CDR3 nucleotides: TGTGCCAGCAGCTTAAGAGGCGCTAGCGGGAGACCCGAAGGTTCGTCCCAGTACTTC.

As DNA, the CDR3 is TGTGCCAGCAGCCCGGAGGGAAGGGGCCAAGAGACCCAGTACTTC. The encoded protein is CASSPEGRGQETQYF. The chain is built from TRBV5-4 and TRBJ2-5; D may be TRBD2 (6 bases). CDR3 size: 15 residues. The germline V and J ends were trimmed by 4 bases and 1 base, with 14 bases remaining between them. Germline CDR1 reads SGHNT; CDR2 reads YYREEE (reference sequence). Using reference TRBV5-4 and TRBJ2-5 for the parts outside the CDR3, the full variable domain is ETGVTQSPTHLIKTRGQQVTLRCSSQSGHNTVSWYQQALGQGPQFIFQYYREEENGRGNFPPRFSGLQFPNYSSELNVNALELDDSALYLCASSPEGRGQETQYFGPGTRLLVL.

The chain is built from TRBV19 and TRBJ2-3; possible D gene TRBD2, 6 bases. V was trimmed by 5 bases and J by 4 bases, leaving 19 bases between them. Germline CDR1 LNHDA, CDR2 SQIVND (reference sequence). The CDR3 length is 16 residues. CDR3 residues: CASSGGTYGMADTQYF. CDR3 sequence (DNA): TGTGCCAGTAGTGGGGGGACTTACGGGATGGCAGATACGCAGTATTTT.

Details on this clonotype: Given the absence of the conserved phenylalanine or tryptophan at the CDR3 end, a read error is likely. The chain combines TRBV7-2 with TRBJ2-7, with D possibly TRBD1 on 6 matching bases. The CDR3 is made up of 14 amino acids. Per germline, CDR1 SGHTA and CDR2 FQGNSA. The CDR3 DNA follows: TGTGCCCGCAGCTGGGACACCCCTGTCTACGAGCAGTACTTA. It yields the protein CARSWDTPVYEQYL.

CDR3 coding DNA: TGTGCCAGCAGTGAAAAACCAGGGGTTACTGAAGCTTTCTTT. It translates to CASSEKPGVTEAFF. The chain recombines TRBV2 with TRBJ1-1; a weak D match, TRBD1 (6 bases). CDR3 length: 14 residues. The germline V gene has CDR1 SNHLY and CDR2 FYNNEI. Deletions cut 2 bases from V and 5 bases from J, with 12 bases between.

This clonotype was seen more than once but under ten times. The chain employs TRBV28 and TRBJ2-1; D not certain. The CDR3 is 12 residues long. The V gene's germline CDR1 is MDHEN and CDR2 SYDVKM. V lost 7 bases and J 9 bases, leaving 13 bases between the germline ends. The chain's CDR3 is CASKESIGEQFF. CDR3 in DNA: TGTGCCAGCAAAGAGTCAATAGGTGAGCAGTTCTTC. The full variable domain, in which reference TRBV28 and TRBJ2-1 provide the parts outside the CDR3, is DVKVTQSSRYLVKRTGEKVFLECVQDMDHENMFWYRQDPGLGLRLIYFSYDVKMKEKGDIPEGYSVSREKKERFSLILESASTNQTSMYLCASKESIGEQFFGPGTRLTVL.